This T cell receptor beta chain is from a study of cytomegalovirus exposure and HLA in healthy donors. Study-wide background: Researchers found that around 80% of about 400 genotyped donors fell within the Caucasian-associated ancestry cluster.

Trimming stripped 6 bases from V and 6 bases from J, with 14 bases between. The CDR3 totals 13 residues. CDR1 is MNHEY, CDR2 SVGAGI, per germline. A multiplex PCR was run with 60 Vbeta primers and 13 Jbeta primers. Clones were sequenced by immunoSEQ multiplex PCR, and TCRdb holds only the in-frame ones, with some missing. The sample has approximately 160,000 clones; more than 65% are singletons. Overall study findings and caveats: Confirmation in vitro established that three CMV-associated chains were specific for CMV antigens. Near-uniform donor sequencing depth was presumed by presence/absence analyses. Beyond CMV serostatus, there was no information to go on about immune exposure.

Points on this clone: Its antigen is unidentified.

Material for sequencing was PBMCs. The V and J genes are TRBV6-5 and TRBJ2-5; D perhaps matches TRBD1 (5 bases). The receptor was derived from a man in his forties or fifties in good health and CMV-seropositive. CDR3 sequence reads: CASRQGPQKTQYF. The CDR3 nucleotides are TGTGCCAGCAGGCAGGGCCCGCAAAAGACCCAGTACTTC.